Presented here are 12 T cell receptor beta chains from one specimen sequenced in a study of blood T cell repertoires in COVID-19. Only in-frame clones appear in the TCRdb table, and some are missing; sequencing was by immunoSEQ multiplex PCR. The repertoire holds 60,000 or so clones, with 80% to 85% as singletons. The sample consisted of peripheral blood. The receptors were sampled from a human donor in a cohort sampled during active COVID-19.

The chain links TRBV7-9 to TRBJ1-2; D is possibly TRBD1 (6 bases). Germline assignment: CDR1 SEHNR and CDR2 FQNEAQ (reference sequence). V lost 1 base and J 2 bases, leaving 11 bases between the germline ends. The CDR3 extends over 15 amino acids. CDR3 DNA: TGTGCCAGCAGCTTAGTGGCAGGGGTGAACTATGGCTACACCTTC. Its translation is CASSLVAGVNYGYTF.

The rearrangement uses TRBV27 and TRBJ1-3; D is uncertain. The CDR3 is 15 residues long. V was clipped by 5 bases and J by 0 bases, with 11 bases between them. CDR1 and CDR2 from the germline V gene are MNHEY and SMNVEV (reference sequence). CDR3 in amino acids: CASSPERYSGNTIYF. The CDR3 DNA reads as TGTGCCAGCAGTCCAGAGAGGTACTCTGGAAACACCATATATTTT.

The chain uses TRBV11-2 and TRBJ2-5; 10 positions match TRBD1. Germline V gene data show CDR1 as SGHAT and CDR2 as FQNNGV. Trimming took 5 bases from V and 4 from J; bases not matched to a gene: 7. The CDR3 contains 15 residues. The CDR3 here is CASSPGTGVLETQYF. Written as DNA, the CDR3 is TGTGCCAGCAGCCCCGGGACAGGGGTTTTAGAGACCCAGTACTTC.

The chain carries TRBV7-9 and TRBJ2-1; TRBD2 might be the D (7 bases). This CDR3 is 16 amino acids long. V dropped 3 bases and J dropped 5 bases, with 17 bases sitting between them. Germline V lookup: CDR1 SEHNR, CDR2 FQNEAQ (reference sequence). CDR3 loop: CASSFPTGGRHNEQFF. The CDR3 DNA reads TGTGCCAGCAGCTTCCCGACGGGGGGCCGCCACAATGAGCAGTTCTTC.

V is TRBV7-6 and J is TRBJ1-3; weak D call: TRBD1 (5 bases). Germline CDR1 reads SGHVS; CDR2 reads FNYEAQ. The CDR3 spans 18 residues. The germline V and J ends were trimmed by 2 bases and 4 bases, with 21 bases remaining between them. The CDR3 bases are TGTGCCAGCAGCTTAAGGGGTCCAGGGCAGGCTGTAGGAAACACCATATATTTT. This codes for CASSLRGPGQAVGNTIYF.

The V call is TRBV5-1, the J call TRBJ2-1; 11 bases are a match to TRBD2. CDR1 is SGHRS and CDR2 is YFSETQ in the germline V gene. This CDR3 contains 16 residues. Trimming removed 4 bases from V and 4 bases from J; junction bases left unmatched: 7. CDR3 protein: CASSPGLAGGYNEQFF. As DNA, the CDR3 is TGCGCCAGCAGCCCCGGGCTAGCGGGGGGTTACAATGAGCAGTTCTTC.

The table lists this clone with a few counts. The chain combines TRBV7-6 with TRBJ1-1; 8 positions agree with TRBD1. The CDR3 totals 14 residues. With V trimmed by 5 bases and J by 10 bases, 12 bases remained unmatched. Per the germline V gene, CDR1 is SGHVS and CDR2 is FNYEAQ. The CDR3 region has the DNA TGTGCCAGCAGCCACCTTCGACAGGGGCCCCGAGCTTTCTTT. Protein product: CASSHLRQGPRAFF.

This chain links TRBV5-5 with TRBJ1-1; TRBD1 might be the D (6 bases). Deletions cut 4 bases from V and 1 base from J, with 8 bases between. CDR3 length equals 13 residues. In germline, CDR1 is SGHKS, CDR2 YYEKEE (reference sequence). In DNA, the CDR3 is TGTGCCAGCAGCATGACAGGGAACACTGAAGCTTTCTTT. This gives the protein CASSMTGNTEAFF.

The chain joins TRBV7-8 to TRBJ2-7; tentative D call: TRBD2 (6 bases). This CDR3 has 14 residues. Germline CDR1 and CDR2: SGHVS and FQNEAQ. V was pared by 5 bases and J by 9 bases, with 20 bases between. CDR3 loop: CASSRRDSSRGQYF. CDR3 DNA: TGTGCCAGCAGCCGACGGGACTCCTCGAGAGGGCAGTACTTC. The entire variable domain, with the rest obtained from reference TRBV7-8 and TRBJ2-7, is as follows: GAGVSQSPRYKVAKRGQDVALRCDPISGHVSLFWYQQALGQGPEFLTYFQNEAQLDKSGLPSDRFFAERPEGSVSTLKIQRTQQEDSAVYLCASSRRDSSRGQYFGPGTRLTVT.

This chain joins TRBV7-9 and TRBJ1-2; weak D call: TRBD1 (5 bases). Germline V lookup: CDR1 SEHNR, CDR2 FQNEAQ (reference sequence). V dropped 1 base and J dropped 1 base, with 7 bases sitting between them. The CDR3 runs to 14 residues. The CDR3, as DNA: TGTGCCAGCAGCTTAGGGACACTTAACTATGGCTACACCTTC. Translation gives CASSLGTLNYGYTF.

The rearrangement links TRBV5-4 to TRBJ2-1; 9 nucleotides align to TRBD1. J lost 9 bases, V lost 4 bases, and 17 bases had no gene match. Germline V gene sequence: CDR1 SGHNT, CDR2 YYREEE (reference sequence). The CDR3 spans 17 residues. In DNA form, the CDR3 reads TGTGCCAGCAGCCCCTCCACAGGGGGCATTAATCTTGGTGAGCAGTTCTTC. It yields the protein CASSPSTGGINLGEQFF. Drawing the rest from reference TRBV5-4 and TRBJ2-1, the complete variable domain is ETGVTQSPTHLIKTRGQQVTLRCSSQSGHNTVSWYQQALGQGPQFIFQYYREEENGRGNFPPRFSGLQFPNYSSELNVNALELDDSALYLCASSPSTGGINLGEQFFGPGTRLTVL.

The CDR3 is CASSQGRGGSTNEKLFF. As DNA, the CDR3 is TGCGCCAGCAGCCAAGGGAGAGGGGGCTCAACTAATGAAAAACTGTTTTTT. The chain has TRBV4-1 and TRBJ1-4; 7 nucleotides line up with TRBD1. The germline CDR1 and CDR2 sequences are MGHRA and YSYEKL. The CDR3 runs 17 residues. V trimming: 1 base; J trimming: 0 bases; junction bases outside the gene matches: 5.